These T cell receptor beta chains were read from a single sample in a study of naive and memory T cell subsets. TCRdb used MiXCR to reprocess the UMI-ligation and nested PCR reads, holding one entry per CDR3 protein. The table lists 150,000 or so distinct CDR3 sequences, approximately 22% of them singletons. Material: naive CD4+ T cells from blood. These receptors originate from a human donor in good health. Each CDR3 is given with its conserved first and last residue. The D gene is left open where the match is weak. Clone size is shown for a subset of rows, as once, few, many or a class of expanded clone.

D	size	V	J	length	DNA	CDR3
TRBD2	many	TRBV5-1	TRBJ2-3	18	TGCGCCAGCAGCTCAGGACTAGCGGGAGGTCCTAGCACAGATACGCAGTATTTT	CASSSGLAGGPSTDTQYF
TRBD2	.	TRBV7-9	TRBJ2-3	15	TGTGCCAGCAGCCTACTAGCGGGAGAAGGTGATACGCAGTATTTT	CASSLLAGEGDTQYF
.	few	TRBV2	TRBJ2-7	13	TGTGCCAGCAGTGAAGCGCAGAGGTTCGAGCAGTACTTC	CASSEAQRFEQYF
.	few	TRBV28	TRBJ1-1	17	TGTGCCAGCACCCCTCCCCGCCAGGGGCGCGGGAACACTGAAGCTTTCTTT	CASTPPRQGRGNTEAFF
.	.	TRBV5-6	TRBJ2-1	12	TGTGCCAGCAGCTTGGTGACAGGTGAGCAGTTCTTC	CASSLVTGEQFF
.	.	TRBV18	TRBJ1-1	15	TGTGCCAGCTCAACGTTGAGGGTGGAGAACACTGAAGCTTTCTTT	CASSTLRVENTEAFF
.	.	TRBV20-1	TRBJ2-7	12	TGCAAGCTAGCGAGTCACTCCTACGAGCAGTACTTC	CKLASHSYEQYF
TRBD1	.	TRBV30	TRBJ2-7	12	TGTGCCTGGAGTACAGGGGGCTACGAGCAGTACTTC	CAWSTGGYEQYF
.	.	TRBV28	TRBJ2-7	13	TGTGCCAGCAGTATCGGGGTCACCTACGAGCAGTACTTC	CASSIGVTYEQYF
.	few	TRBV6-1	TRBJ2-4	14	TGTGCCAGCAGTGAAGGGGTGGCCAAAAACATTCAGTACTTC	CASSEGVAKNIQYF
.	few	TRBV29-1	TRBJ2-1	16	TGCAGCGTCACCTACCAAGACAGTGAAAGAAACAATGAGCAGTTCTTC	CSVTYQDSERNNEQFF
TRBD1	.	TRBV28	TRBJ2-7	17	TGTGCCAGCAGTCGCGGGGGCCTCCGGGACAGGGCCGGCGAGCAGTACTTC	CASSRGGLRDRAGEQYF
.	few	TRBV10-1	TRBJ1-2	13	TGCGCCAGCAGTGATCGAGGGAACTATGGCTACACCTTC	CASSDRGNYGYTF
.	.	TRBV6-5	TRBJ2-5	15	TGTGCCAGCAGTTTTGTTAGTTATTCCCAAGAGACCCAGTACTTC	CASSFVSYSQETQYF
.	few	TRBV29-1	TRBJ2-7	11	TGCAGCGTGGGATCCTCCTACGAGCAGTACTTC	CSVGSSYEQYF
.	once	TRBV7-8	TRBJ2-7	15	TGTGCCAGCAGCTTACGGAAAACCGAATACTACGAGCAGTACTTC	CASSLRKTEYYEQYF
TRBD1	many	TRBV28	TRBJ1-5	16	TGTGCCAGCAGTTTATTCGGGACAGGGGGAGGTCAGCCCCAGCATTTT	CASSLFGTGGGQPQHF
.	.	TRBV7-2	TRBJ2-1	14	TGTGCCAGTAACCGGGACTTAAAATACAATGAGCAGTTCTTC	CASNRDLKYNEQFF
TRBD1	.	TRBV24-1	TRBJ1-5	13	TGTGCCACCAGCCAGGGGGGCAATCAGCCCCAGCATTTT	CATSQGGNQPQHF
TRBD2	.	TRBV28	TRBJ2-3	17	TGTGCCAGCATAAACTTGGGGGCGGTAGCGGGGACAGATACGCAGTATTTT	CASINLGAVAGTDTQYF
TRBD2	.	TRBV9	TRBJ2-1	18	TGTGCCAGCAGCGTAGCGGAGGGGAGCGGGAGTTTGAACAATGAGCAGTTCTTC	CASSVAEGSGSLNNEQFF
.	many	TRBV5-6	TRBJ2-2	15	TGTGCCAGCACCTTACAGCCCGGGGGAACCGGGGAGCTGTTTTTT	CASTLQPGGTGELFF
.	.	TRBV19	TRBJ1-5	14	TGTGCCAGTAAGGACAGACGAGGCAATCAGCCCCAGCATTTT	CASKDRRGNQPQHF
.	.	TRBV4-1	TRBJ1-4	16	TGCGCCAGCAGCCAAGCCGAGGGGGGGCGCGGTGAAAAACTGTTTTTT	CASSQAEGGRGEKLFF
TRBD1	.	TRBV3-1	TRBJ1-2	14	TGTGCCAGCAGCCAATTCCGGACAGGGTATGGCTACACCTTC	CASSQFRTGYGYTF
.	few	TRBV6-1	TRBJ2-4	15	TGTGCCAGCACCCCCAGGGCTCCCGGTCTGAACATTCAGTACTTC	CASTPRAPGLNIQYF
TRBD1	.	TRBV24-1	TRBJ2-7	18	TGTGCCACCACCACTATTTGGGGTCCGGGACAGGGATCCTACGAGCAGTACTTC	CATTTIWGPGQGSYEQYF
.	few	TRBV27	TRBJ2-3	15	TGTGCCAGCAGTCAACAGGTTCCCGGCACAGATACGCAGTATTTT	CASSQQVPGTDTQYF
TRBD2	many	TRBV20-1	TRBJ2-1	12	TGCAGGGCCCAGCGGGGATACAATGAGCAGTTCTTC	CRAQRGYNEQFF
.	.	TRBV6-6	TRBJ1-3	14	TGTGCCAGCATTGACCGGATATCTGGAAACACCATATATTTT	CASIDRISGNTIYF
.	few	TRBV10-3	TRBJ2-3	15	TGTGCCATCAGTGATGGGGGAGTCGGCACAGATACGCAGTATTTT	CAISDGGVGTDTQYF
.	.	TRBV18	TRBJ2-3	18	TGTGCCAGCTCACCTTTCCGGGAGCCGGGAACTAGCACAGATACGCAGTATTTT	CASSPFREPGTSTDTQYF
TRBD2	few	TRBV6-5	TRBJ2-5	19	TGTGCCAGCAGTTACCGCGGTCCTGTCGGGGGAGGGCCGGGGGAGACCCAGTACTTC	CASSYRGPVGGGPGETQYF
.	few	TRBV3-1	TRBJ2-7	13	TGTGCCAGCAGCCTCAGACCCAACTACGAGCAGTACTTC	CASSLRPNYEQYF
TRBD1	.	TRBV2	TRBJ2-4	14	TGTGCCAGCCTCCTCGTTAGACAGGGAAACATTCAGTACTTC	CASLLVRQGNIQYF
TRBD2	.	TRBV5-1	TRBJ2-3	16	TGCGCCAGCAGTCTTAGTACAGCGGGAGTGGCAGATACGCAGTATTTT	CASSLSTAGVADTQYF
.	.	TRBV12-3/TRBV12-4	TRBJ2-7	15	TGTGCCAGCAGTTCCCGGGGAGGGGGCGGGTACGAGCAGTACTTC	CASSSRGGGGYEQYF
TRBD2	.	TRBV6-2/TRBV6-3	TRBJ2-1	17	TGTGCCAGCAGTTACCGACTAGCGGGAGGGCCTGGTGATGAGCAGTTCTTC	CASSYRLAGGPGDEQFF
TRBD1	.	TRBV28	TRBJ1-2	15	TGTGCCAGCAGTTTTGGCGGACAGGTCCCCTCGGGCTACACCTTC	CASSFGGQVPSGYTF
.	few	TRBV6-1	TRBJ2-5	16	TGTGCCAGCAGTCCGCAAGAGACGCAGAGAACAGAGACCCAGTACTTC	CASSPQETQRTETQYF
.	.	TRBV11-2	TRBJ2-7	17	TGTGCCAGCAGCTTAAGTTCCTCGGGGCAGAAACCCTACGAGCAGTACTTC	CASSLSSSGQKPYEQYF
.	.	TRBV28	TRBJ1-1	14	TGTGCCAGCAGTTCTGGAAGGCGGGTCTCTGAAGCTTTCTTT	CASSSGRRVSEAFF
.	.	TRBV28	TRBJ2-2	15	TGTGCCAGCAGTTTCCGGGGGCGTATGGCCGGGGAGCTGTTTTTT	CASSFRGRMAGELFF
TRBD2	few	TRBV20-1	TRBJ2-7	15	TGCAGTGCTGATCCGGTGGGAGGGATCTCCTACGAGCAGTACTTC	CSADPVGGISYEQYF
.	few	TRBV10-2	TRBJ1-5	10	TGCGCCCGCGGCAATCAGCCCCAGCATTTT	CARGNQPQHF
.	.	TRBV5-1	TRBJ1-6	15	TGCGCCAGCAGCTTGACGGCTGACCCTAGGACACCCCTCCACTTT	CASSLTADPRTPLHF
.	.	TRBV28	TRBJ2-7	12	TGTGCCAGCAGTCCCCTAGTTTCCAAGCAGTACTTC	CASSPLVSKQYF
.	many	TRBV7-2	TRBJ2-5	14	TGTGCCAGCAGCCAAGATCGGGGCCAAGAGACCCAGTACTTC	CASSQDRGQETQYF
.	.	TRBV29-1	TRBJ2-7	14	TGCAGCGTTTTTGGGGGGAAGGGTGACTACGAGCAGTACTTC	CSVFGGKGDYEQYF
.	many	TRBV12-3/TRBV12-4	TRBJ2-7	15	TGTGCCAGCAGTCGGAGCCTTACCTCTATCGACGAGCAGTACTTC	CASSRSLTSIDEQYF
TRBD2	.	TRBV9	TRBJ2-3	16	TGTGCCAGCAGCACTAGACGGGAGGGGACCACAGATACGCAGTATTTT	CASSTRREGTTDTQYF